The 21 T cell receptor beta chains below all came from one sample that was sequenced in a study of PD-L1 blockade in urothelial cancer. The repertoire was sequenced with immunoSEQ multiplex PCR; TCRdb's copy has only in-frame clones and lacks some. The sample has just over 20,000 clones; around 91% are singletons. The source material was PBMCs, sampled around atezolizumab (anti-PD-L1) treatment. These receptor sequences come from a woman in her sixties with urothelial cancer.

The rearrangement joins TRBV6-1 to TRBJ1-5, with TRBD1 as a possible D gene (5 bases). The CDR3 contains 14 residues. Trimming took 7 bases from V and 0 from J, leaving 10 bases between them. The germline V gene encodes CDR1 MNHNS and CDR2 SASEGT. This chain's CDR3 is CASKSGNSNQPQHF. The CDR3 DNA follows: TGTGCCAGCAAGTCAGGGAATAGCAATCAGCCCCAGCATTTT.

V usage is TRBV4-3 and J usage is TRBJ1-3, with D unclear. This CDR3 has 16 residues. The germline V and J ends were trimmed by 1 base and 0 bases, with 10 bases remaining between them. CDR1 and CDR2 from the germline V gene are LGHNA and YSLEER. This CDR3 reads CASSQGGEGSGNTIYF. Here the CDR3 DNA reads TGCGCCAGCAGCCAAGGCGGGGAAGGCTCTGGAAACACCATATATTTT.

V and J are TRBV28 and TRBJ2-7, with D possibly being TRBD1 (6 bases). The V end lost 3 bases, the J end lost 3 bases, and 12 bases lay between the germline ends. Germline CDR1 MDHEN, CDR2 SYDVKM. This CDR3 is 14 amino acids long. CDR3 protein: CASSFGTYYYEQYF. As DNA, the CDR3 is TGTGCCAGCAGTTTTGGGACATACTACTACGAGCAGTACTTC.

V usage is TRBV29-1 and J usage is TRBJ1-2; D is unclear. The CDR3 totals 14 residues. V lost 4 bases and J lost 4, with 16 bases in between. In germline, CDR1 is SQVTM, CDR2 ANQGSEA. This CDR3 is CSVVRGIGSYGYTF. Here the CDR3 DNA reads TGCAGCGTTGTACGGGGAATCGGGTCCTATGGCTACACCTTC. The whole variable domain, filled in from reference TRBV29-1 and TRBJ1-2, reads SAVISQKPSRDICQRGTSLTIQCQVDSQVTMMFWYRQQPGQSLTLIATANQGSEATYESGFVIDKFPISRPNLTFSTLTVSNMSPEDSSIYLCSVVRGIGSYGYTFGSGTRLTVV.

V usage is TRBV5-1 and J usage is TRBJ2-3, with a possible D match to TRBD1 (6 bases). V was clipped by 3 bases and J by 2 bases, with 10 bases between them. The V gene's germline CDR1 is SGHRS and CDR2 YFSETQ. The CDR3 extends over 14 amino acids. CDR3 nucleotide sequence: TGCGCCAGCAGCTCTCAGGGGCACACAGATACGCAGTATTTT. Its translation is CASSSQGHTDTQYF.

The chain is built from TRBV18 and TRBJ2-7; TRBD2 matches 9 bases. This CDR3 contains 14 residues. The ends lost 3 bases at V and 2 bases at J; junction bases unmatched: 2. Germline values: CDR1 KGHSH, CDR2 LQKENI. Here the CDR3 reads CASSPLAGTYEQYF. The CDR3 coding sequence is TGTGCCAGCTCACCGCTAGCGGGAACCTACGAGCAGTACTTC. Full variable domain (outside the CDR3, taken from reference TRBV18 and TRBJ2-7): NAGVMQNPRHLVRRRGQEARLRCSPMKGHSHVYWYRQLPEEGLKFMVYLQKENIIDESGMPKERFSAEFPKEGPSILRIQQVVRGDSAAYFCASSPLAGTYEQYFGPGTRLTVT.

The chain couples TRBV10-3 to TRBJ2-5; TRBD2 is a possible D gene (5 bases). The CDR3 is made up of 13 amino acids. Trimming stripped 4 bases from V and 1 base from J, with 7 bases between. The V gene's germline CDR1 is ENHRY and CDR2 SYGVKD. CDR3 loop: CAISGTAQETQYF. The CDR3 DNA reads TGTGCCATCAGTGGGACTGCCCAAGAGACCCAGTACTTC.

The V and J genes are TRBV12-5 and TRBJ1-5, with 7 bases lining up with TRBD1. V shed 9 bases, J shed 5 bases, and the junction held 10 bases outside the gene matches. Germline CDR1 and CDR2: LGHNT and FRNRAP. CDR3 size: 14 residues. The CDR3 is CASSTQGWYQPQHF. In nucleotides, the CDR3 is TGTGCTAGCTCCACACAGGGGTGGTATCAGCCCCAGCATTTT.

The chain combines TRBV13 with TRBJ2-1; 9 positions match TRBD2. CDR3 length equals 16 residues. Germline CDR1 reads PRHDT; CDR2 reads FYEKMQ (reference sequence). V gave up 1 base and J gave up 6 bases; unmatched junction bases: 7. DNA for the CDR3: TGTGCCAGCAGCTTAGCCGGCGGGAGGGTAACCAATGAGCAGTTCTTC. Residues: CASSLAGGRVTNEQFF.

This clone showed up just once. This chain uses TRBV6-1 with TRBJ2-1; 13 bases line up with TRBD2. Germline CDR1 MNHNS, CDR2 SASEGT. The CDR3 has 16 residues. V was clipped by 4 bases and J by 8 bases; unmatched bases: 8. CDR3 DNA: TGTGCCAGCAGTGCCGGGACTAGCGGGACCAGGGATGAGCAGTTCTTC. Its translation is CASSAGTSGTRDEQFF.

The J gene is TRBJ2-7, the V gene TRBV28, with 14 nucleotides matching TRBD2. Trimming cost V 3 bases and J 3 bases; bases outside gene matches: 1. Germline CDR1 is MDHEN and CDR2 is SYDVKM. This CDR3 is built from 15 residues. CDR3 in amino acids: CASSLGLAGVYEQYF. The CDR3 DNA sequence: TGTGCCAGCAGTTTGGGACTAGCGGGAGTCTACGAGCAGTACTTC. Full variable domain (rest looked up from reference TRBV28 and TRBJ2-7): DVKVTQSSRYLVKRTGEKVFLECVQDMDHENMFWYRQDPGLGLRLIYFSYDVKMKEKGDIPEGYSVSREKKERFSLILESASTNQTSMYLCASSLGLAGVYEQYFGPGTRLTVT.

This rearrangement joins TRBV7-3 to TRBJ2-2; no definite D call. V was clipped by 0 bases and J by 2 bases, with 7 bases between them. Germline loops: CDR1 SGHTA, CDR2 FQGTGA. The CDR3 sequence is 15 residues long. CDR3 in amino acids: CASSLTSRNTGELFF. The CDR3 nucleotides are TGTGCCAGCAGCTTAACGAGTCGTAACACCGGGGAGCTGTTTTTT.

The V gene is TRBV19, the J gene TRBJ1-4; D possibly corresponds to TRBD1 (6 bases). Looked up from germline, CDR1 is LNHDA and CDR2 is SQIVND (reference sequence). The CDR3 spans 17 residues. With 3 bases removed from V and 4 bases from J, the gap between germline ends came to 18 bases. CDR3 nucleotide sequence: TGTGCCAGTAGTATGTCTCTGGCCGGGACATATAATGAAAAACTGTTTTTT. Protein product: CASSMSLAGTYNEKLFF.

The CDR3 sequence: CASSAHFDQYF. Here the CDR3 DNA reads TGTGCCAGCAGCGCCCACTTTGATCAGTATTTT. The chain links TRBV11-3 to TRBJ2-3, with D unclear. There are 11 residues in the CDR3. With 5 bases removed from V and 12 bases from J, the gap between germline ends came to 12 bases. Germline V gene data show CDR1 as SGHNT and CDR2 as YENEEA.

Here the CDR3 reads CASSRGGTNTEAFF. The DNA for the CDR3 is TGTGCCAGCAGCCGGGGAGGTACGAACACTGAAGCTTTCTTT. The chain carries TRBV21-1 and TRBJ1-1. TRBV21-1 is a pseudogene segment. The CDR3 is 14 residues long.

CDR3 sequence: CASSHRAPQPQHF. The CDR3, as DNA: TGTGCCAGCAGTCACAGGGCCCCTCAGCCCCAGCATTTT. This chain uses TRBV2 with TRBJ1-5, with D possibly TRBD1 on 6 matching bases. CDR3 size: 13 residues. Germline loops: CDR1 SNHLY, CDR2 FYNNEI. Trimming took 5 bases from V and 6 from J, leaving 11 bases between them.

The gene calls are TRBV6-5 and TRBJ2-3, with D possibly TRBD2 on 6 matching bases. V was pared by 0 bases and J by 6 bases, with 10 bases between. This CDR3 comprises 14 residues. Looked up from germline, CDR1 is MNHEY and CDR2 is SVGAGI. The CDR3 loop is CASSYSSGRDTQYF. CDR3 nucleotides: TGTGCCAGCAGTTACTCGTCAGGGAGGGATACGCAGTATTTT.

The J gene is TRBJ2-2, the V gene TRBV9, with D unclear. CDR1 is SGDLS and CDR2 is YYNGEE in the germline V gene. V was cut by 3 bases and J by 0 bases, with 18 bases left in between. The CDR3 covers 18 residues. The CDR3 spells CASSAQVPLPTNTGELFF. The CDR3 DNA reads TGTGCCAGCAGCGCTCAAGTCCCGTTGCCTACGAACACCGGGGAGCTGTTTTTT.

V and J are TRBV28 and TRBJ1-5; D is unresolved. The V end was cut by 5 bases, the J end by 4 bases, with 9 bases between. CDR3 length equals 13 residues. The germline gives CDR1 MDHEN, CDR2 SYDVKM. The CDR3 coding sequence is TGTGCCAGCAGTACCCGCCAGAATCAGCCCCAGCATTTT. Residues: CASSTRQNQPQHF.

The chain carries TRBV5-6 and TRBJ2-7, with TRBD2 identical over 7 bases. This CDR3 spans 15 amino acids. CDR1 and CDR2 (germline): SGHDT, YYEEEE. J was trimmed by 5 bases and V by 1 base; bases with no gene match: 9. The chain's CDR3 is CASSLYRTSINEQYF. In DNA form, the CDR3 reads TGTGCCAGCAGCTTGTACAGGACTAGTATCAACGAGCAGTACTTC.

The J gene is TRBJ1-2, the V gene TRBV28, with TRBD1 matching over 8 bases. CDR1 is MDHEN, CDR2 SYDVKM, per germline. V trimming: 3 bases; J trimming: 2 bases; junction bases outside the gene matches: 8. This CDR3 is built from 16 residues. The DNA for the CDR3 is TGTGCCAGCAGTTTCCTCGGACAGGGCCTAAACTATGGCTACACCTTC. Its translation: CASSFLGQGLNYGYTF.